A selection of T cell receptor beta chains follows, all from one sample in a study of OX40 agonist ivuxolimab in advanced cancers. The protocol was immunoSEQ multiplex PCR, while the TCRdb copy is restricted to in-frame clones and leaves out a portion. The sample holds fewer than 70,000 clones; 75% to 95% are singletons and the top ten take 9.5% to 15%. The specimen was CD4+ or CD8+ T cells sorted from blood, collected in a trial of the OX40 agonist ivuxolimab. The receptors here all came from an adult with an advanced solid tumor such as melanoma, head and neck, liver or kidney cancer. Both conserved end residues are part of each CDR3. Each record gives: D gene, clone size, J gene, V gene, CDR3 DNA, CDR3 protein. A D gene is named only where the DNA matches it firmly. Expanded clones are given a class, and other clones once, few, many or no size at all.

TRBD2 | - | TRBJ2-6 | TRBV6-1 | TGTGCCAGCAGAGAACTAGCGGGACTTGGGGCCAACGTCCTGACTTTC | CASRELAGLGANVLTF
- | - | TRBJ1-3 | TRBV30 | TGTGCCGGGGACCTAGTAGGGAACACCATATATTTT | CAGDLVGNTIYF
- | few | TRBJ2-7 | TRBV27 | TGTGCCAGTAGCAGAGGGACAACCTACGAGCAGTACTTC | CASSRGTTYEQYF
- | once | TRBJ1-2 | TRBV5-4 | TGTGCCAGCAGCTTCTTGGGTGAAGGCAGGGAGTCTCGGGGCTATGGCTACACCTTC | CASSFLGEGRESRGYGYTF
- | few | TRBJ2-1 | TRBV11-2 | TGTGCCAGCAGCCTTAGTGGAAGTCGCAATGAGCAGTTCTTC | CASSLSGSRNEQFF
TRBD2 | - | TRBJ2-3 | TRBV6-5 | TGTGCCAGCAGCCCCGCGGGAGAAACGCAGTATTTT | CASSPAGETQYF
- | - | TRBJ2-5 | TRBV28 | TGTGCCAGCAGTATCCGGACTTTGGGAGAGACCCAGTACTTC | CASSIRTLGETQYF
- | - | TRBJ2-7 | TRBV28 | TGTGCCAGCAGTGGCTCCTACGAGCAGTACTTC | CASSGSYEQYF
- | - | TRBJ2-1 | TRBV7-6 | TGTGCCAGCAGCTTAGTAGCTGTATGGGACAATGAGCAGTTCTTC | CASSLVAVWDNEQFF
- | - | TRBJ2-2 | TRBV19 | TGTGCCAGTAGTACGTGGACCGGGGAGCTGTTTTTT | CASSTWTGELFF
- | - | TRBJ2-5 | TRBV5-8 | TGTGCCAGCAGCACACGCCAAAGGGTAGTAGAGACCCAGTACTTC | CASSTRQRVVETQYF
- | once | TRBJ1-4 | TRBV11-1 | TGTGCCAGCAGCTTCCGGGGGGATGAAAAACTGTTTTTT | CASSFRGDEKLFF
- | - | TRBJ2-7 | TRBV29-1 | TGCAGCGTTGAAAATTGGGGGGTGGACTCCTACGAGCAGTACTTC | CSVENWGVDSYEQYF
TRBD1 | medium-sized | TRBJ1-4 | TRBV2 | TGTGCCAGCAGTTTCTCCCAGGGGGCGAGGATTGAAAAACTGTTTTTT | CASSFSQGARIEKLFF
TRBD2 | once | TRBJ2-5 | TRBV27 | TGTGCCAGCAGTTTATCTAGCGGGAGGGCCGGAGAGACCCAGTACTTC | CASSLSSGRAGETQYF
TRBD2 | - | TRBJ2-1 | TRBV15 | TGTGCCACCAGCCTCATGGGGGGGGGTGAGGGCAATGAGCAGTTCTTC | CATSLMGGGEGNEQFF
TRBD1 | once | TRBJ1-2 | TRBV25-1 | TGTGCCAGCAGTGATTGCACAGGGGCTTGCTATGGCTACACCTTC | CASSDCTGACYGYTF
- | - | TRBJ2-3 | TRBV11-2 | TGTGCCAGCAGCTTGGGACCGGGGGGCAGTGTCGGTACGCAGTATTTT | CASSLGPGGSVGTQYF
TRBD2 | - | TRBJ2-1 | TRBV7-2 | TGTGCCAGCAGCTTACTTCTAGCGGGTTCCTCCTACAATGAGCAGTTCTTC | CASSLLLAGSSYNEQFF
- | once | TRBJ2-4 | TRBV4-1 | TGCGCCAGCAGCCCAAGGGAGGTAGCGGACAAAAACATTCAGTACTTC | CASSPREVADKNIQYF
- | medium-sized | TRBJ2-7 | TRBV6-1 | TGTGCCAGCAGTGAAAAGACAGGAGCGTCCTACGAGCAGTACTTC | CASSEKTGASYEQYF
- | - | TRBJ2-7 | TRBV27 | TGTGCCAGCAGTTTCCTCATCCCCGGACTACTTTCCTACGAGCAGTACTTC | CASSFLIPGLLSYEQYF
TRBD1 | - | TRBJ2-1 | TRBV19 | TGTGCCAGTAGTATCTTCTCGACAGGGCCCTCCTACAATGAGCAGTTCTTC | CASSIFSTGPSYNEQFF
- | - | TRBJ2-3 | TRBV27 | TGTGCCAGCTGGCCACTTCCTTTAACGGGAGCTCGAGATACGCAGTATTTT | CASWPLPLTGARDTQYF
- | - | TRBJ1-4 | TRBV25-1 | TGTGCCAGCAGTGAATTAGAGGGGGTTCGGGAAAAACTGTTTTTT | CASSELEGVREKLFF